What follows is one T cell receptor (beta chain) and its context. Antigen: not known. These data belong to a study of cytomegalovirus exposure and HLA in healthy donors. The table came from immunoSEQ multiplex PCR; TCRdb's copy has only in-frame clones and leaves some out. Here the sample spans some 140,000 clones, just over 85% being singletons. Whole-study results and caveats: Three chains linked to CMV were shown in vitro to be specific for CMV antigens.

This clonotype originated in a human donor in good health. Sequenced input: PBMCs.

CDR3 bases: TGTGCCAGTAGTAAACCCCCCAGGGGCCCCCAATTCTACAATGAGCAGTTCTTC. Encoded protein: CASSKPPRGPQFYNEQFF. This rearrangement joins TRBV19 to TRBJ2-1, with a possible D match to TRBD1 (6 bases). The CDR3 spans 18 residues. V was cut by 4 bases and J by 3 bases, with 22 bases left in between. Germline loops: CDR1 LNHDA, CDR2 SQIVND (reference sequence).